This TCR beta chain appears in the sequencing data of a study of CD8 T cells in Susac syndrome. The CDR3 consists of 13 residues. V lost 3 bases, J lost 5 bases, and 7 bases lay in between. Germline V gene lookup returns CDR1 LNHDA and CDR2 SQIVND (reference sequence). The RNA input was roughly 0.45 to 1 ug, and it was reverse transcribed with random hexamers. An immunoSEQ multiplex PCR amplified TCR beta CDR3 over 54 Vbeta and 13 Jbeta. One entry per CDR3 protein results from TCRdb running MiXCR on the immunoSEQ multiplex PCR reads. The sample holds roughly 150,000 distinct CDR3 sequences, roughly 94% seen once.

The material sequenced was CD4+ T cells from PBMCs. The sequence derives from a human donor in good health. The rearrangement uses TRBV19 and TRBJ2-2; no reliable D call. CDR3 amino acids: CASSMGQTGELFF. CDR3 nucleotide sequence: TGTGCCAGTAGTATGGGTCAGACCGGGGAGCTGTTTTTT.